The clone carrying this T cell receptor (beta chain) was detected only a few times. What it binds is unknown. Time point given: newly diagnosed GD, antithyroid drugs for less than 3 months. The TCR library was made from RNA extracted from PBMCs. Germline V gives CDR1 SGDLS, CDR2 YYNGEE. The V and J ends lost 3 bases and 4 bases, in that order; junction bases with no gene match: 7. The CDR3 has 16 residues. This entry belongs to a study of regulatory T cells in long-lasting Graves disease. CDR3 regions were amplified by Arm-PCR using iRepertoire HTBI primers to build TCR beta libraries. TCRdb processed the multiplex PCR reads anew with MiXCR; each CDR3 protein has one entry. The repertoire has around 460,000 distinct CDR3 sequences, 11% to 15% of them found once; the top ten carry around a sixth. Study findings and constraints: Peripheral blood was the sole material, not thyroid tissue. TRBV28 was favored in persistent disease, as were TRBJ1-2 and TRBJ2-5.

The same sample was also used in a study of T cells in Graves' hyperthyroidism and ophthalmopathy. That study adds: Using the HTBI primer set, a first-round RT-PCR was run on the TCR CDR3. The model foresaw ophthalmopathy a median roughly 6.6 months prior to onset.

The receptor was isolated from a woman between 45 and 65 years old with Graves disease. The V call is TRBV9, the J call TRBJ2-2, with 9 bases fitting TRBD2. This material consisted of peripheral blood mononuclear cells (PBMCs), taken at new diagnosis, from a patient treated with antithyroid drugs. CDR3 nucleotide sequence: TGTGCCAGCAGCGCCTCTAGCGGGAAGAGCACCGGGGAGCTGTTTTTT. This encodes CASSASSGKSTGELFF.